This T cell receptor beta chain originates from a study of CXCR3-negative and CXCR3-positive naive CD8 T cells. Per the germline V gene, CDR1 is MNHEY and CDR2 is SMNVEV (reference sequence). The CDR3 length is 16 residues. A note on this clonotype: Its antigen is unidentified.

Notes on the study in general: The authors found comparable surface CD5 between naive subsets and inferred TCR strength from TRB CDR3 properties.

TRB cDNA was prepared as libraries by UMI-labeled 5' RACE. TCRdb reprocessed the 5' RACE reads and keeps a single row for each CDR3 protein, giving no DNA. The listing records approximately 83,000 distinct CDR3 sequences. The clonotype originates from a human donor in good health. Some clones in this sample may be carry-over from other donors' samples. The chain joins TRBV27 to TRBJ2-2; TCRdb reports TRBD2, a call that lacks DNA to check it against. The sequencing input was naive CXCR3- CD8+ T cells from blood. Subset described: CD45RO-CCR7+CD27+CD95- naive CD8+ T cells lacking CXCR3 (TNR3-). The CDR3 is CASSSGAAPNTGELFF.